This TCR beta chain was captured in a study of beta chain features in type 1 diabetes. The study, taken as a whole, reports: Insertions at VDJ junctions were less frequent in type 1 diabetes patients. These patients also deleted more nucleotides at the same junctions. In every one of the four CD4+ subsets, TCRB CDR3s were moderately but significantly shorter in Type 1 diabetes patients.

Germline values: CDR1 SGHNT, CDR2 YENEEA. V dropped 1 base and J dropped 5; count of bases not matched to a gene: 10. This CDR3 contains 17 residues. As for this clone: What it recognizes is unknown.

All of the isolated RNA was reverse transcribed, so expressed TCRB transcripts were sequenced. The method was immunoSEQ multiplex PCR; TCRdb's version includes in-frame clones alone and lacks a portion of them. The sample lists roughly 100,000 clones, under 30% occurring once. The authors took one heparinised blood draw, averaging about 116 mL, from each donor. The V and J genes are TRBV11-3 and TRBJ2-5; 10 positions agree with TRBD2. The receptor was isolated from a woman aged 18-30 years with type 1 diabetes. Sequenced sample: central memory CD4+ T cells from blood. The CDR3 nucleotides are TGTGCCAGCAGCTTAGGTGCAGCTAGCGGGAGTCGGGAGACCCAGTACTTC. This encodes CASSLGAASGSRETQYF.